This entry lists 9 T cell receptor beta chains sequenced from one sample in a study of response to subunit inactivated influenza vaccine. TCRdb fed the RT-PCR reads into MiXCR, producing one record per CDR3 protein. The sample carries about 780,000 distinct CDR3 sequences, approximately 17% recorded once. The specimen comprised PBMCs from blood, sampled approximately 5 days after vaccination. The receptors here all came from a man aged 50-59 years who received an inactivated influenza vaccine.

The V call is TRBV20-1, the J call TRBJ1-1; D may be TRBD1 (5 bases). CDR1 and CDR2 from the germline V gene are DFQATT and SNEGSKA (reference sequence). CDR3 length: 12 residues. V was trimmed by 7 bases and J by 3 bases, leaving 12 bases between them. The CDR3 sequence: CSVRGGDTEAFF. The DNA for the CDR3 is TGCAGTGTAAGGGGCGGGGACACTGAAGCTTTCTTT.

The genes are TRBV7-9 and TRBJ1-6; D uncertain. Germline V CDR1 and CDR2: SEHNR, FQNEAQ (reference sequence). The CDR3 runs 14 residues. Trimming shortened V by 5 bases and J by 8 bases, and 13 bases separated the two germline ends. CDR3 sequence (DNA): TGTGCCAGCAGCCTTTGGGCTAGGGATTCACCCCTCCACTTT. This sequence encodes CASSLWARDSPLHF.

This clonotype showed up just a few times. The chain carries TRBV4-1 and TRBJ2-7; TRBD1 agrees at 7 bases. The V segment lost 3 bases and the J segment 0 bases; nucleotides outside the gene matches: 11. CDR1 MGHRA and CDR2 YSYEKL come from the germline V gene. This CDR3 spans 17 amino acids. The CDR3 is CASSQVVTGDSSYEQYF. The DNA for the CDR3 is TGCGCCAGCAGCCAGGTGGTAACAGGGGATAGCTCCTACGAGCAGTACTTC.

This clonotype was seen just once. This chain joins TRBV24-1 and TRBJ2-3; D is possibly TRBD2 (6 bases). The V gene's germline CDR1 is KGHDR and CDR2 SFDVKD. CDR3 length equals 16 residues. V lost 2 bases and J lost 3, with 14 bases in between. The CDR3 bases are TGTGCCACCAGTGATTATGGAGCGGGTCCTACAGATACGCAGTATTTT. Translated, it gives CATSDYGAGPTDTQYF.

The gene calls are TRBV18 and TRBJ2-5; D is perhaps TRBD1 or TRBD2 (5 bases each). The CDR3 covers 15 residues. CDR1 and CDR2 from the germline V gene are KGHSH and LQKENI. V lost 5 bases and J 2 bases, leaving 15 bases between the germline ends. CDR3 amino acids: CASSSPGTLQETQYF. DNA for the CDR3: TGTGCCAGCTCATCCCCCGGGACCCTACAAGAGACCCAGTACTTC. Combining the CDR3 with reference TRBV18 and TRBJ2-5 gives the whole variable domain NAGVMQNPRHLVRRRGQEARLRCSPMKGHSHVYWYRQLPEEGLKFMVYLQKENIIDESGMPKERFSAEFPKEGPSILRIQQVVRGDSAAYFCASSSPGTLQETQYFGPGTRLLVL.

Written as DNA, the CDR3 is TGTGCCAGCAGTTACTCGGGAGATACTACAATGAAGCAGTTCTTC. Translation: CASSYSGDTTMKQFF. The rearrangement joins TRBV6-2 or TRBV6-3 to TRBJ2-1; possibly TRBD2 for D (5 bases). In germline, CDR1 is MNHEY, CDR2 SVGEGT. V lost 0 bases, J lost 11 bases, and 17 bases lay in between. CDR3 length equals 15 residues.

The rearrangement joins TRBV20-1 to TRBJ1-1, with 9 nucleotides matching TRBD1. The CDR3 covers 17 residues. The germline gives CDR1 DFQATT, CDR2 SNEGSKA (reference sequence). J lost 4 bases, V lost 0 bases, and 12 bases had no gene match. CDR3 sequence: CSARELPGQGRGTEAFF. As DNA, the CDR3 is TGCAGTGCTAGAGAACTACCGGGACAGGGCAGGGGCACTGAAGCTTTCTTT.

The chain employs TRBV20-1 and TRBJ2-5; D not certain. The CDR3 contains 12 residues. With 0 bases removed from V and 0 bases from J, the gap between germline ends came to 2 bases. From germline, CDR1 is DFQATT and CDR2 SNEGSKA (reference sequence). The CDR3 spells CSARDYQETQYF. CDR3 sequence (DNA): TGCAGTGCTAGAGACTACCAAGAGACCCAGTACTTC.

This clonotype has a handful of counts. The chain links TRBV7-8 to TRBJ2-3, with TRBD2 matching 11 bases. CDR3 length equals 17 residues. Germline V gene lookup returns CDR1 SGHVS and CDR2 FQNEAQ. The V gene end was trimmed by 3 bases and the J gene end by 6 bases; junction bases not matched to a gene: 11. Here the CDR3 reads CASSLEVAGGHTDTQYF. CDR3 nucleotides: TGTGCCAGCAGCTTGGAAGTAGCGGGGGGGCATACTGATACGCAGTATTTT.